The subject of this entry is one T cell receptor beta chain. The CDR3 covers 19 residues. Germline V gives CDR1 KGHSH, CDR2 LQKENI. The germline V and J ends were trimmed by 1 base and 0 bases, with 21 bases remaining between them. This sample is part of a study of blood T cell repertoires in COVID-19. Sequenced by immunoSEQ multiplex PCR; TCRdb stores in-frame clones only, minus some. There are 150,000 or so clones in the sample; about 81% occur only once, and around 10% lies in the top ten. The genes are TRBV18 and TRBJ1-2, with TRBD1 as a possible D gene (6 bases). The receptor's source is a man aged 55 to 70 with active or convalescent COVID-19. The sample taken for sequencing was peripheral blood. The CDR3 sequence is CASSPRPGASQGPNYGYTF. The CDR3 DNA follows: TGTGCCAGCTCACCACGGCCAGGGGCCTCGCAAGGGCCTAACTATGGCTACACCTTC.